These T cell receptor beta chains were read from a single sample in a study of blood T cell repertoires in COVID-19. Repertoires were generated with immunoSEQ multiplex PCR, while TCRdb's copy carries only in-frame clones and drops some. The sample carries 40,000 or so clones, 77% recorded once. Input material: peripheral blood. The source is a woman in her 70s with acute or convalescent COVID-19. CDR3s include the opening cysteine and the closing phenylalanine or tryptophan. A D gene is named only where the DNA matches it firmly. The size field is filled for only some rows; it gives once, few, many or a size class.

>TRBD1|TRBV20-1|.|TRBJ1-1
TGTAGGGGACAGATGAACACTGAAGCTTTCTTT
CRGQMNTEAFF
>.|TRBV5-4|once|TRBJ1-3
TGTGCCAGCAGCTTGGACCTTAGCTCTGGAAACACCATATATTTT
CASSLDLSSGNTIYF
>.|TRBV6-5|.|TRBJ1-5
TGTGCCACCGGGGTTCAGCCCCAGCATTTT
CATGVQPQHF
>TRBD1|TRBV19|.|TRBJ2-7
TGTGCCAGTCGAGGACAGGGTATGAACGAGCAGTACTTC
CASRGQGMNEQYF
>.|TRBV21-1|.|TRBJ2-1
TGTGCCAGCAGCCCCGAGTACAGGGGCGGGGAGCAGTTCTTC
CASSPEYRGGEQFF
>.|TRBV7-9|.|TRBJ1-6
TGTGCCAGCTCCGTCGGGTCCTCCTATAATTCACCCCTCCACTTT
CASSVGSSYNSPLHF
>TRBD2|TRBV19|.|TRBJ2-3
TGTGCCAGTAGCGCCCGGGGGGGGACCGGCACAGATACGCAGTATTTT
CASSARGGTGTDTQYF
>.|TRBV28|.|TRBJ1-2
TGTGCCAGCACCCAAGGGGGGGGAAGAATAGCTAACTATGGCTACACCTTC
CASTQGGGRIANYGYTF
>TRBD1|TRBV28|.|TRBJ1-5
TGTGCCAGCAGCACCCCTCGGGACCTCGGGACAGGGGGTGGAGGTCAGCCCCAGCATTTT
CASSTPRDLGTGGGGQPQHF
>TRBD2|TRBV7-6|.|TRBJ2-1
TGTGCCAGCAGCTTAGGACTAGCGGGAGACAATGAGCAGTTCTTC
CASSLGLAGDNEQFF
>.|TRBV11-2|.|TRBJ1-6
TGTGCCAGCAGCCCCCAGGGGCTGAGCTCCTATAATTCACCCCTCCACTTT
CASSPQGLSSYNSPLHF
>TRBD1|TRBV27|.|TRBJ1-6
TGTGCCAGCAGTTTGACAGGGGTTTCGCATTCACCCCTCCACTTT
CASSLTGVSHSPLHF
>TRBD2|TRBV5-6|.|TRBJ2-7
TGTGCCAGCAGCTCACTTCCGCTAGCGGAAACCTACGAGCAGTACTTC
CASSSLPLAETYEQYF
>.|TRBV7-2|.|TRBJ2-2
TGTGCCAGCAGCTTAGCGCAGGGGGAGCTGTTTTTT
CASSLAQGELFF
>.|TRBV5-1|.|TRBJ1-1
TGCGCCAGCAGTTGGACAGCGAACACTGAAGCTTTCTTT
CASSWTANTEAFF
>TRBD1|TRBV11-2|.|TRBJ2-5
TGTGCCAGCAGCCCCGACAGGGTCGAGACCCAGTACTTC
CASSPDRVETQYF
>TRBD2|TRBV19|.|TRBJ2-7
TGTGCCAGTAGTAAAAGAGGGGGACAGGGGACTAGCGGGCCATGGACCTACGAGCAGTACTTC
CASSKRGGQGTSGPWTYEQYF
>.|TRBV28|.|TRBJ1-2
TGTGCCAGCAGTCAGAGCCGGGTCCCCTATGGCTACACCTTC
CASSQSRVPYGYTF
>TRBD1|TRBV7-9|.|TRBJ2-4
TGTGCCAGCAGCTCCACCAGGACAGGGAGAGAAGATTGGGACATTCAGTACTTC
CASSSTRTGREDWDIQYF
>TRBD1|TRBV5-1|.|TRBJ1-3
TGCGCCAGCACAGAACAGGGGACCTCTGGAAACACCATATATTTT
CASTEQGTSGNTIYF
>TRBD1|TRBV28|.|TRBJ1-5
TGTGCCAGCAGTTTATTCTCCGGGACAGGGCACAATCAGCCCCAGCATTTT
CASSLFSGTGHNQPQHF
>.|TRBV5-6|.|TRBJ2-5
TGTGCCAGCAGCTCGGCCCAGGGAGGAGGGGAGACCCAGTACTTC
CASSSAQGGGETQYF
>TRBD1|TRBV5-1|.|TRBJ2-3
TGCGCCAGCAGCAGGACAGGGGGCTCAGATACGCAGTATTTT
CASSRTGGSDTQYF
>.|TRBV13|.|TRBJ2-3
TGTGCCAGCAGCCCAGGGTTCACAGATACGCAGTATTTT
CASSPGFTDTQYF
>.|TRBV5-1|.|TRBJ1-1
TGCGCCAGCAGCAATAGTTGGGCGCGGGTCACTGAAGCTTTCTTT
CASSNSWARVTEAFF
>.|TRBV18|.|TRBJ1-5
TGTGCCAGCTCACCGTCGAATCAGCCCCAGCATTTT
CASSPSNQPQHF
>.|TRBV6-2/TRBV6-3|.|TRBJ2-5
TGTGCCAGCAGTTACTTGACAGATCTTCAAGAGACCCAGTACTTC
CASSYLTDLQETQYF
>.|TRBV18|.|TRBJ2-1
TGTGCCAGCTCCGAGAGGTCCCCCTACAATGAGCAGTTCTTC
CASSERSPYNEQFF
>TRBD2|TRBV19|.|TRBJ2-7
TGTGCCAGTAGTATAGTAGCGGGAGGTCAATACGAGCAGTACTTC
CASSIVAGGQYEQYF
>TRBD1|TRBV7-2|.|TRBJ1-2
TGTGCCAGCAGCTACAGGGGTCTGAGATATGGCTACACCTTC
CASSYRGLRYGYTF
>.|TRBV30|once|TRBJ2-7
TGTGCCTGGAGTGTATCAGGGTACGAGCAGTACTTC
CAWSVSGYEQYF
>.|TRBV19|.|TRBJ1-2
TGTGCCAGTAGTACCCAGGGTCGAGGCTACACCTTC
CASSTQGRGYTF
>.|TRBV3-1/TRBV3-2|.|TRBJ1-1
TGTGCCAGCAGCCAATATGGGGGGACGGGGAACACTGAAGCTTTCTTT
CASSQYGGTGNTEAFF
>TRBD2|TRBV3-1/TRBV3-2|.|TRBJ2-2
TGTGCCAGCAGCCGTCTAGCGGGAGAGTTTACCGGGGAGCTGTTTTTT
CASSRLAGEFTGELFF
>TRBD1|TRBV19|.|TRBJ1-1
TGTGCCAGTAGTGCCCGGGACAGGGGAATGAACACTGAAGCTTTCTTT
CASSARDRGMNTEAFF
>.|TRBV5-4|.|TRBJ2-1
TGTGCCAGCAGCTTCTCTGACAATTCCTACAATGAGCAGTTCTTC
CASSFSDNSYNEQFF
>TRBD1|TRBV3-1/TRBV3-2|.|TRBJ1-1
TGTGCCAGCAGCCAAGGCGGTTTGACAGGGAAAGCTTTCTTT
CASSQGGLTGKAFF
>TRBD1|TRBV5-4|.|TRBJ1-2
TGTGCCAGCAGCTGGCAGACAGGGAACTATGGCTACACCTTC
CASSWQTGNYGYTF
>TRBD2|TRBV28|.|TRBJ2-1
TGTGCCAGCAGGCCACTAGCGGGTTTCGATGGGGAGCAGTTCTTC
CASRPLAGFDGEQFF
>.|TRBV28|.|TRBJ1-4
TGTGCCAGCAGTTTATATGTTTGGGGGGGACATGGAAAACTGTTTTTT
CASSLYVWGGHGKLFF
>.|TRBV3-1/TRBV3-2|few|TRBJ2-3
TGTGCCAGCAGCCAAGGGGGCGATAGCACAGATACGCAGTATTTT
CASSQGGDSTDTQYF
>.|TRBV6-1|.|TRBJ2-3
TGTGCCAGCAGTGAAATGACTTCCAGTACGACAGATACGCAGTATTTT
CASSEMTSSTTDTQYF